This T cell receptor (beta chain) was identified during a study of liver allograft versus peripheral blood T cells (dated by TCRdb to 2019 to 2021). Study-level background: The study compared T cell receptor repertoires found within transplanted livers against repertoires in the peripheral blood of liver transplant recipients. Overall study results and their limits: According to the report, the T cell receptor repertoires detected in peripheral blood were different from the repertoires found inside liver allografts.

Inclusive of the bounding cysteine and phenylalanine, the CDR3 is 14 residues long. CDR3 DNA only is kept here, 42 bases in frame from base 1. V drops 6 bases and J drops 4 bases, leaving 12 bases in between. Reading the germline V gene gives CDR1 MDHEN and CDR2 SYDVKM. The sample was run on an Illumina MiSeq. TCRdb passed the public sequencing reads through fastp at Q25 and MiXCR, retaining productive beta sequences. Duplicate CDR3 protein sequences are folded into a single record with the most common DNA and genes. In this sample the table shows 10,000 or so distinct CDR3 sequences, approximately 17% of which occur a single time. Jointly, the top ten make up 1% to 1.5% of the sample. This clonotype was detected only a few times. Its target antigen remains unknown. The input lacks base qualities; no much larger clone sits a single base away.

The chain uses TRBV28 and TRBJ1-4; the D gene is possibly TRBD1, with 5 bases matching. This clonotype originated in a human patient who had a liver transplant. Some T cells may have been brought in with the graft after a transplant. The CDR3: CASSQGDSNEKLFF. The DNA sequence is as follows: TGTGCCAGCAGCCAAGGAGACAGTAATGAAAAACTGTTTTTT.